One sample yielded the 3 T cell receptor beta chains listed below, sequenced in a study of CD8+ T cells in alopecia areata. TCR sequencing used cDNA made by reverse transcription of extracted RNA. Assay used: immunoSEQ multiplex PCR; TCRdb lists only in-frame clones, some missing. The top ten hold 0.46% of the sample, which has about 120,000 clones, 53% seen once. Treatment specified: oral pan-JAK inhibitor, 5-10 mg twice daily. The sample in question was CD4+ T cells sorted from blood, obtained at week 4, from a patient treated with tofacitinib. These TCRs come from a human donor with alopecia areata.

The V gene is TRBV4-1, the J gene TRBJ2-7; D gene ambiguous. V dropped 4 bases and J dropped 0 bases, with 22 bases sitting between them. The CDR3 is made up of 18 amino acids. Germline CDR1 MGHRA, CDR2 YSYEKL. In DNA, the CDR3 is TGCGCCAGCAGCCCCAGCGTAGGGCTACGGAAGAGCTCCTACGAGCAGTACTTC. Its protein is CASSPSVGLRKSSYEQYF.

This clone was seen only a few times. The sample has other DNA sequences that encode this CDR3 too. The genes are TRBV7-9 and TRBJ2-3, with 8 bases fitting TRBD1. CDR1 is SEHNR, CDR2 FQNEAQ, per germline (reference sequence). After removal of 5 bases from V and 5 bases from J, the junction contained 6 bases not matched to a gene. This CDR3 contains 14 residues. The CDR3 region is CASSPGQGIDTQYF. As DNA, the CDR3 is TGTGCCAGCAGCCCAGGACAGGGCATAGATACGCAGTATTTT.

J is TRBJ2-3 and V is TRBV29-1; 9 bases line up with TRBD2. V was clipped by 5 bases and J by 6 bases; unmatched bases: 12. The CDR3 has 15 amino acids. Germline V gene sequence: CDR1 SQVTM, CDR2 ANQGSEA. CDR3 sequence reads: CSVLMTSGPTDTQYF. In DNA, the CDR3 is TGCAGCGTTTTGATGACTAGCGGACCCACGGATACGCAGTATTTT.